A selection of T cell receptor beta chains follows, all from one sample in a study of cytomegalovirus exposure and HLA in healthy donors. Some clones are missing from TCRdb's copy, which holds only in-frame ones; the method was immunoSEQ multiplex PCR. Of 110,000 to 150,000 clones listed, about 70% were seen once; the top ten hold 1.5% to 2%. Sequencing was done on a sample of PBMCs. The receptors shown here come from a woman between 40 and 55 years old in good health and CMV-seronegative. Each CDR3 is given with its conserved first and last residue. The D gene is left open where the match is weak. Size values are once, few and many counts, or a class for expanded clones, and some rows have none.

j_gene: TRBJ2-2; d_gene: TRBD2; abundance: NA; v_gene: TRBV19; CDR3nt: TGTGCCAGCCGGACGGGGCCGGGACTAGCCACCGGGGAGCTGTTTTTT; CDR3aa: CASRTGPGLATGELFF
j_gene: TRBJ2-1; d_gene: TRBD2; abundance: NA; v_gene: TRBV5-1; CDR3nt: TGCGCCAGCAGCTTGGCAGGTTTGGCGGGAGCAGGGTTCTTC; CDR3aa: CASSLAGLAGAGFF
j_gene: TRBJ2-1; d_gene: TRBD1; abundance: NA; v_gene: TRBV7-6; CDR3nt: TGTGCCAGCAGCCTTACATCCGGGACAGGGGTTAATGAGCAGTTCTTC; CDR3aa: CASSLTSGTGVNEQFF
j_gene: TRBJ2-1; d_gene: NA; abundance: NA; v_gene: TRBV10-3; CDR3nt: TGTGCCATCAGAGACCGGGACTCAGGTCTTGAGCAGTTCTTC; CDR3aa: CAIRDRDSGLEQFF
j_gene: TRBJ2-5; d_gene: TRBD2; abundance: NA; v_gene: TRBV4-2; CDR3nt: TGTGCCAGCAGCCAAGCCGGGACTAGCGGAGAAGAGACCCAGTACTTC; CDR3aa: CASSQAGTSGEETQYF
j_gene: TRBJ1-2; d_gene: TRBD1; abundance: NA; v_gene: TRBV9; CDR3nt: TGTGCCAGCAGCCCCCCGACAGGGGAGTACTATGGCTACACCTTC; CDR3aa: CASSPPTGEYYGYTF
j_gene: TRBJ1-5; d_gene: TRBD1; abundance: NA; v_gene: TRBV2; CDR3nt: TGTGCCAGCAGTCGGGAGGGGGCAGATCAGCCCCAGCATTTT; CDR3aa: CASSREGADQPQHF
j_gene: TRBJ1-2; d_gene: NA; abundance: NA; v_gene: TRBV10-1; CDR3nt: TGCGCCAGCAGTGAGTCGAATAATGACAGCCTATGCGGCTACACCTTC; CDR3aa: CASSESNNDSLCGYTF
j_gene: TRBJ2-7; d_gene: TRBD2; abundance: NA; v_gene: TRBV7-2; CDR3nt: TGTGCCAGCAGCTTAGTGGGATCTAGCGGGGTACTCTACGAGCAGTACTTC; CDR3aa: CASSLVGSSGVLYEQYF
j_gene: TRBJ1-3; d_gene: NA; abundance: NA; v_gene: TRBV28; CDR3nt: TGTGCCAGCGGGGAGGGGGGCGAGCGGAGCAACACCATATATTTT; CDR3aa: CASGEGGERSNTIYF
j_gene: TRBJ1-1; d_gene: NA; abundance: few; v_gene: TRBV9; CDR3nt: TGTGCCAGCAGCTCAGGGCAATTTGGGACTGAAGCTTTCTTT; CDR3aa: CASSSGQFGTEAFF
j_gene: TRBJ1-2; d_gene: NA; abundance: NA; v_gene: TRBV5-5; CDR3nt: TGTGCCAGCAGCCGAGGGGGGGGGAACTATGGCTACACCTTC; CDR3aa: CASSRGGGNYGYTF
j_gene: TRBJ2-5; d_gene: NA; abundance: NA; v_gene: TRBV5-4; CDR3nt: TGTGCCAGCAGCTTGGGCGGGGCGTACCAAGAGACCCAGTACTTC; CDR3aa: CASSLGGAYQETQYF
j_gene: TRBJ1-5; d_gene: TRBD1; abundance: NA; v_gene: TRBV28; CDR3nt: TGTGCCAGCAGTTTACCCGGGACAGGGTACGTCTATAGCAATCAGCCCCAGCATTTT; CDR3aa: CASSLPGTGYVYSNQPQHF
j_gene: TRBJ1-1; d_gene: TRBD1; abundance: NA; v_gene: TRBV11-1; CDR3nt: TGTGCCAGCAGCTTTTACAGGGGTACTGAAGCTTTCTTT; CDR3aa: CASSFYRGTEAFF
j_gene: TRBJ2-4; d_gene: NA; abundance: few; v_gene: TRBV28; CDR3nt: TGTGCCAGCAGTTTACTAGTCCGAGGCAAAAACATTCAGTACTTC; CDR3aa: CASSLLVRGKNIQYF
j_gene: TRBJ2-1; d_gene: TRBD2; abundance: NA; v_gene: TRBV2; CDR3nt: TGTGCCAGCAGTGGGCTAGCGGGGGACAATGAGCAGTTCTTC; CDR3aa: CASSGLAGDNEQFF
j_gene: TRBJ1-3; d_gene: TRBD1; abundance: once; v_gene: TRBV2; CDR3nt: TGTGCCAGCAGTCCGGACAGGTATACTGGAAACACCATATATTTT; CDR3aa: CASSPDRYTGNTIYF
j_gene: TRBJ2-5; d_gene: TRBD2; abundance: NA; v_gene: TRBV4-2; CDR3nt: TGTGCCAGCAGCCAAGAGGGGACTAGCGGGAGTAGGGGAGAGACCCAGTACTTC; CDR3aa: CASSQEGTSGSRGETQYF
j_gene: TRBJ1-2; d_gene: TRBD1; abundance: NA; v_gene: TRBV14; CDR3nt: TGTGCCAGCAGCCAAGATTCAGGGGGCGTTGGCTACACCTTC; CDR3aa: CASSQDSGGVGYTF
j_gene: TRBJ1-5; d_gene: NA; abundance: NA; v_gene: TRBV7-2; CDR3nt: TGTGCCAGCAGCTTATGGGCAGACAGGAATCAGCCCCAGCATTTT; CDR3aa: CASSLWADRNQPQHF
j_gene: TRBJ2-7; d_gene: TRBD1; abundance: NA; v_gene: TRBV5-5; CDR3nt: TGTGCCAGCAGCCGACAGGGGATGAGGGAGCAGTACTTC; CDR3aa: CASSRQGMREQYF
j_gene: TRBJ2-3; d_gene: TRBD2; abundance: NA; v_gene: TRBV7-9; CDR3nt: TGTGCCAGCAGCTCTAGCGGGACTAGCACAGATACGCAGTATTTT; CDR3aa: CASSSSGTSTDTQYF
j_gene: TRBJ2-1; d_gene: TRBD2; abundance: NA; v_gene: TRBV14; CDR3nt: TGTGCCAGCAGCCGGGCCTTTCGCCAGTTTAGCGGGAGGGTAGCATACAATGAGCAGTTCTTC; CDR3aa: CASSRAFRQFSGRVAYNEQFF
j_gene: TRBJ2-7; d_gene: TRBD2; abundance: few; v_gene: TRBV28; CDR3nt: TGTGCCAGTAACGAGCATGGGGGGGGCGAGCAGTACTTC; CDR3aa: CASNEHGGGEQYF
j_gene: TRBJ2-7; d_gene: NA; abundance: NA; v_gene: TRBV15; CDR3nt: TGTGCCACCAGCAGAGAGTCCGACAGGTACGAGCAGTACTTC; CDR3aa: CATSRESDRYEQYF
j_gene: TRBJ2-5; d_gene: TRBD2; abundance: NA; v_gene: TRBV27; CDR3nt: TGTGCCAGCAGTTTATCGATAAGAGGGAGGGGCATCCAAGAGACCCAGTACTTC; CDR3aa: CASSLSIRGRGIQETQYF
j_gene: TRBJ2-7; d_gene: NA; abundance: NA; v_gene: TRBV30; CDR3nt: TGTGCCTGGAGTATGGGTTGGGGGAGGATGACCTACGAGCAGTACTTC; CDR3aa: CAWSMGWGRMTYEQYF
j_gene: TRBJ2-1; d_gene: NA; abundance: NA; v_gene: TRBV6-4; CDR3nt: TGTGCCAGCAGTGACTCGAGGTCGGCTTTTGGCGTGGGCTCCTACAATGAGCAGTTCTTC; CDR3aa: CASSDSRSAFGVGSYNEQFF
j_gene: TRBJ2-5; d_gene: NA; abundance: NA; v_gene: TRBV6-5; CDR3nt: TGTGCCAGCAGTTACTCCTTCTCGGGGACCCAGTACTTC; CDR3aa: CASSYSFSGTQYF
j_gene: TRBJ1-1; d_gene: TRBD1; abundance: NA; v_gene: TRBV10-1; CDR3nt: TGCGCCAGCAGTCCCATTGGGAGGACAGGGCAGAACACTGAAGCTTTCTTT; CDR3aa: CASSPIGRTGQNTEAFF
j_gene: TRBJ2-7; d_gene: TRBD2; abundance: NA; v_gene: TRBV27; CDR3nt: TGTGCCAGCAGCCCAACCGGGACTAGCGGTTACGAGCAGTACTTC; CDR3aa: CASSPTGTSGYEQYF
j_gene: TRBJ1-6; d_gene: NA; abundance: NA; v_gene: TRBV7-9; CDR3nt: TGTGCCAGCAGCCCCGGGACATTGAATTCACCCCTCCACTTT; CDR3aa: CASSPGTLNSPLHF
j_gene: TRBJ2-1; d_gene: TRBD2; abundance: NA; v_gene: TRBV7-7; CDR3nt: TGTGCCAGCAGCCCGAACGAGGTTAGCGGGGGAAATGAGCAGTTCTTC; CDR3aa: CASSPNEVSGGNEQFF
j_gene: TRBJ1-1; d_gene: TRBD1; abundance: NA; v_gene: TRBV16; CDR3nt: TGTGCCAGCAGCCACTCCGGGACAGGAGCCACTGAAGCTTTCTTT; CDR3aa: CASSHSGTGATEAFF
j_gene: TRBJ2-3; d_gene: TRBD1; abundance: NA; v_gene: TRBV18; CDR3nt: TGTGCCAGCTCTTCCGGGACAGGGTCCGGTACGCAGTATTTT; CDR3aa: CASSSGTGSGTQYF
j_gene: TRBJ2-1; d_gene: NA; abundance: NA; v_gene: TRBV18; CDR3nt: TGTGCCAGCACACCTACTAGAGGGCCCCACAATGAGCAGTTCTTC; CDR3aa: CASTPTRGPHNEQFF
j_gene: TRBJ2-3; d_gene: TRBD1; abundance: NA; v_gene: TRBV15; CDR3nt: TGTGCCACCAGCAGCCTGGACAGGGTGACAGATACGCAGTATTTT; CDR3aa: CATSSLDRVTDTQYF
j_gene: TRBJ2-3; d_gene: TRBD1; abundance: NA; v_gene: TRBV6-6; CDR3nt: TGTGCCAGCAGTCTCGGACAGGGTAGAGATACGCAGTATTTT; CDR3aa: CASSLGQGRDTQYF
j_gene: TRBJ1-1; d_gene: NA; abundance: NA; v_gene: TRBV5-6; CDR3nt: TGTGCCAGCAGCTTGTTGGATATGGTGAGGGGGGGTGGGTCTGAAGCTTTCTTT; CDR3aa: CASSLLDMVRGGGSEAFF
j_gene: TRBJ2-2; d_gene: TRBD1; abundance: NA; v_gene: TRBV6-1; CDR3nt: TGTGCCAGCAGTGCTGACAGGGCTCGTGGCGGGGAGCTGTTTTTT; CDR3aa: CASSADRARGGELFF
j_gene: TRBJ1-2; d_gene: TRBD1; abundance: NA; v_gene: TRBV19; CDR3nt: TGTGCCAGTAGTATTGGGGACAGGGGCGGCTATGGCTACACCTTC; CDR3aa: CASSIGDRGGYGYTF
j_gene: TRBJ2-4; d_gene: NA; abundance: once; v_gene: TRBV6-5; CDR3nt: TGTGCCAGCACTGACAGTCTAGCCAAAAACATTCAGTACTTC; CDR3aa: CASTDSLAKNIQYF
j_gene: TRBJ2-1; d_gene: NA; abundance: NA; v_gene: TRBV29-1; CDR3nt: TGCAGCGTGGAGGTAGGAGCGTCCTACAATGAGCAGTTCTTC; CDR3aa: CSVEVGASYNEQFF
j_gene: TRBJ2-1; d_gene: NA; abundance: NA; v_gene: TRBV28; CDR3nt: TGTGCCAGCACCCAGGGTGGGGCATACAATGAGCAGTTCTTC; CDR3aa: CASTQGGAYNEQFF
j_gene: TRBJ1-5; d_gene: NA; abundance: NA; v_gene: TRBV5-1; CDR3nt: TGCGCCAGCAGCTTGGTATCGGCAGGTCAGCCCCAGCATTTT; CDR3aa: CASSLVSAGQPQHF
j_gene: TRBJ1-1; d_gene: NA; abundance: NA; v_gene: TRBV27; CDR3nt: TGTGCCAGCAGTTTATCAGGCACCCGACTACGGTCAGGGGCCGGGAACACTGAAGCTTTCTTT; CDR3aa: CASSLSGTRLRSGAGNTEAFF
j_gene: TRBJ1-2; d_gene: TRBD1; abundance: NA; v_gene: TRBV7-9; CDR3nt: TGTGCCAGCAGCACCCGGGACAGGGCTGGCTACACCTTC; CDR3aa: CASSTRDRAGYTF
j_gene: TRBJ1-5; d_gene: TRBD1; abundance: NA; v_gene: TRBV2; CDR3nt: TGTGCCAGCAGTGAATCCACAGGGGGAAAACGTCAGCCCCAGCATTTT; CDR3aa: CASSESTGGKRQPQHF
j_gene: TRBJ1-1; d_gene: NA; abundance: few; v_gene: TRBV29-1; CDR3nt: TGCAGCGCCCCCTACCGTAATAGTGAAGCTTTCTTT; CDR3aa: CSAPYRNSEAFF
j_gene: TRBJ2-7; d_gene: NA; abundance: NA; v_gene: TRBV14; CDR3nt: TGTGCCAGCAGCCATCCTCGGGCAGGGTCCTACGAGCAGTACTTC; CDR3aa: CASSHPRAGSYEQYF
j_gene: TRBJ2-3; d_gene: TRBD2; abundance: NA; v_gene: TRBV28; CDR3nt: TGTGCCAGCAGTTTACGGGGGGGCAGCACAGATACGCAGTATTTT; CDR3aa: CASSLRGGSTDTQYF
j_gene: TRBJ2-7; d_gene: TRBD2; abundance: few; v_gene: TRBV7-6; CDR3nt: TGTGCCAGCAGCTCGGGACTAGCGGGAGCGAACGAGCAGTACTTC; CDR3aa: CASSSGLAGANEQYF